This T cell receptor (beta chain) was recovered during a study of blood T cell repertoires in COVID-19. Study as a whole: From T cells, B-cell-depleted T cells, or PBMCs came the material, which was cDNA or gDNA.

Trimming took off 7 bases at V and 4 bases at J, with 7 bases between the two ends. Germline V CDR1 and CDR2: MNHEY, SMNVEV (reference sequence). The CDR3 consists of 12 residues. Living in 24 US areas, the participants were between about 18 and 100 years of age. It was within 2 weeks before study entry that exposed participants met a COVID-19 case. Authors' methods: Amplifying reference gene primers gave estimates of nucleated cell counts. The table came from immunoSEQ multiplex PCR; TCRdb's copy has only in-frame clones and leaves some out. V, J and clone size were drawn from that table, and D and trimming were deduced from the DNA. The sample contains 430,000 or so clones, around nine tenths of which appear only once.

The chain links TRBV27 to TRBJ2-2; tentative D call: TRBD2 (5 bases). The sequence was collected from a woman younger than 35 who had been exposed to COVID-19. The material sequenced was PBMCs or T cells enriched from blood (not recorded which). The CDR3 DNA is TGTGCCAGCACGGGGTTCACCGGGGAGCTGTTTTTT. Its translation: CASTGFTGELFF.